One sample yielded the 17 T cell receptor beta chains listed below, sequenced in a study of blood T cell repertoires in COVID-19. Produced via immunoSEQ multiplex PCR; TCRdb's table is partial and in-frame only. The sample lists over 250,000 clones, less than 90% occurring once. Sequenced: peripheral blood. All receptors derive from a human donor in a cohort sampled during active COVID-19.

The CDR3 sequence: CASRAGGSYNEQFF. CDR3 nucleotide sequence: TGTGCCAGCAGAGCGGGAGGCTCCTACAATGAGCAGTTCTTC. The chain joins TRBV28 to TRBJ2-1; 9 bases line up with TRBD2. V shed 6 bases and J 0 bases; nucleotides not matched to a gene: 0. There are 14 residues in the CDR3. The germline V gene encodes CDR1 MDHEN and CDR2 SYDVKM.

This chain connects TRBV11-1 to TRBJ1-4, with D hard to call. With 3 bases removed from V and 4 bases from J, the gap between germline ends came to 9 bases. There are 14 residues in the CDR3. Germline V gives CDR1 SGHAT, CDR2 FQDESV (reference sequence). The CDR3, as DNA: TGTGCCAGCAGCTTCGGCGGCCTTAATGAAAAACTGTTTTTT. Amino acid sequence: CASSFGGLNEKLFF.

CDR3 sequence reads: CASTRDRVDGYTF. The DNA for the CDR3 is TGTGCCAGCACCCGGGACAGGGTGGATGGCTACACCTTC. The genes are TRBV28 and TRBJ1-2; TRBD1 agrees at 9 bases. The CDR3 runs to 13 residues. The germline V gene encodes CDR1 MDHEN and CDR2 SYDVKM. The J segment lost 6 bases and the V segment lost 7 bases, leaving 6 bases of the junction unmatched.

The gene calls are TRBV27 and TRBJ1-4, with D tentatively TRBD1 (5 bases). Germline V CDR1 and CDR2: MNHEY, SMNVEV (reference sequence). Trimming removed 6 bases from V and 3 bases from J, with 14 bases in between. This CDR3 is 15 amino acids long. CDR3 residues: CASSPMGEANEKLFF. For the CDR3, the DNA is TGTGCCAGCAGCCCCATGGGGGAGGCTAATGAAAAACTGTTTTTT.

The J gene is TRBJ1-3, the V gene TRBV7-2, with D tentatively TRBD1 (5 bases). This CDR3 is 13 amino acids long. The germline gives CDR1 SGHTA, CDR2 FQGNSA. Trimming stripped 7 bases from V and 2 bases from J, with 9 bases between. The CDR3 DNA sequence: TGTGCCAGCACCCCGACAGCTGGAAACACCATATATTTT. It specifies CASTPTAGNTIYF.

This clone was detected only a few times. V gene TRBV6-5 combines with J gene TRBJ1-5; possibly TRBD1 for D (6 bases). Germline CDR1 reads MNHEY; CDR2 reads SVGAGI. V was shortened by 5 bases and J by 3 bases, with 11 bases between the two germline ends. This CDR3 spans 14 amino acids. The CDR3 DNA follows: TGTGCCAGCAGTAACCGGGACAACAATCAGCCCCAGCATTTT. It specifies CASSNRDNNQPQHF.

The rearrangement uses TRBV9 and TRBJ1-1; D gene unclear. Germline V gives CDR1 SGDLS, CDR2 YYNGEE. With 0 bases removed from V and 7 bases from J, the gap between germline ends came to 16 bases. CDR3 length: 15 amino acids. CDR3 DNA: TGTGCCAGCAGCGTAGATGGAGGGAGCTCCGGTGAAGCTTTCTTT. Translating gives CASSVDGGSSGEAFF.

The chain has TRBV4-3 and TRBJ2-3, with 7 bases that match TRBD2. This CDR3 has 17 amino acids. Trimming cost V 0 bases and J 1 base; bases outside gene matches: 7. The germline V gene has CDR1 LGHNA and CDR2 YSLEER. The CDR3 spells CASSQESSGTGTDTQYF. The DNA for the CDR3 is TGCGCCAGCAGCCAAGAATCAAGCGGGACTGGCACAGATACGCAGTATTTT.

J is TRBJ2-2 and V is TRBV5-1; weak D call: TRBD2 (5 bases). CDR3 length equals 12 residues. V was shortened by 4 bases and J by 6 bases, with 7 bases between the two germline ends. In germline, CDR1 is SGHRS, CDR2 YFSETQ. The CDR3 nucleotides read TGCGCCAGCAGCCCTAGCTCCGGGGAGCTGTTTTTT. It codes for CASSPSSGELFF.

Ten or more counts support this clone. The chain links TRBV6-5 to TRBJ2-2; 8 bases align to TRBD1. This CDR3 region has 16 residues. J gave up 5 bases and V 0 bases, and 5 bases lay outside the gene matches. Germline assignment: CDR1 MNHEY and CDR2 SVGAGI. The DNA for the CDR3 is TGTGCCAGCAGTTACTCGAGAACAGGGGGAACCGGGGAGCTGTTTTTT. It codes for CASSYSRTGGTGELFF.

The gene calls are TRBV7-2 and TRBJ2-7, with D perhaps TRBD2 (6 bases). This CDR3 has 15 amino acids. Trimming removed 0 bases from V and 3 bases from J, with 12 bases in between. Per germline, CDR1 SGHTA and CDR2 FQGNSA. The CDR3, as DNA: TGTGCCAGCAGCTTAGCGTCCGGGAGCCACTACGAGCAGTACTTC. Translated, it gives CASSLASGSHYEQYF.

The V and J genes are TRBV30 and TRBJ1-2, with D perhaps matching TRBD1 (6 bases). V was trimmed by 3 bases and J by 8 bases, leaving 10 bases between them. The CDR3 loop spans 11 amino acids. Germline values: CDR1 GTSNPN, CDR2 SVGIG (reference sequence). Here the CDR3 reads CAWRFRGGYTF. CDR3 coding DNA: TGTGCCTGGAGGTTCAGGGGAGGCTACACCTTC.

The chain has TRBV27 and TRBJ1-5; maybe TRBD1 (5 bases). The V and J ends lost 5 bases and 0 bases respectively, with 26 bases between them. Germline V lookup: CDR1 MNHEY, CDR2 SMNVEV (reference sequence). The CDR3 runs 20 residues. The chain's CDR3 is CASSSRHSTGGVDSNQPQHF. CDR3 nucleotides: TGTGCCAGCAGTAGCCGTCATTCCACAGGCGGTGTGGATAGCAATCAGCCCCAGCATTTT.

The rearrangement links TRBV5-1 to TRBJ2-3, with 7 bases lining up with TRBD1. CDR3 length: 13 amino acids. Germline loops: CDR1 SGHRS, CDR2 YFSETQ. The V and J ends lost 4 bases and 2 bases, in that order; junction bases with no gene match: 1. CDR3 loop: CASSRGLTDTQYF. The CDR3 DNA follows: TGCGCCAGCAGCAGGGGGCTCACAGATACGCAGTATTTT.

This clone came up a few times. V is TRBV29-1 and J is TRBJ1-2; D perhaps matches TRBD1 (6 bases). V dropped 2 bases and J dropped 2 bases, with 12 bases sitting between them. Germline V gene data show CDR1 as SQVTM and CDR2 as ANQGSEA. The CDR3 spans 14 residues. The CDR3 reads CSVERGIENYGYTF. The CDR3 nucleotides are TGCAGCGTTGAAAGGGGGATCGAGAACTATGGCTACACCTTC.

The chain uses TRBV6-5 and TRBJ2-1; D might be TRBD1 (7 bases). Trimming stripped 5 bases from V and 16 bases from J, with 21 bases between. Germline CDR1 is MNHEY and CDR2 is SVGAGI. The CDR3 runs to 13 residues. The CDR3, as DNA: TGTGCCAGCAGTAAAACATTAGGGACAGCGGGTTTCTTC. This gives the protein CASSKTLGTAGFF.

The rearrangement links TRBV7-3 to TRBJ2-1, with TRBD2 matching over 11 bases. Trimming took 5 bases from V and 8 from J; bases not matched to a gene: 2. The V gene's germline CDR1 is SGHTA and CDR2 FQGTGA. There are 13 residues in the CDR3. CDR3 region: CASSTSGSYEQFF. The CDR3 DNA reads TGTGCCAGCAGCACTAGCGGGAGCTATGAGCAGTTCTTC.